The subject of this entry is one T cell receptor beta chain. Using its own MiXCR run on the 5' RACE reads, TCRdb lists one record per CDR3 protein. The data show some 1,600,000 distinct CDR3 sequences, roughly a third seen once. This CDR3 comprises 11 residues. Germline CDR1 and CDR2: SQVTM and ANQGSEA. The ends were cut back, 3 bases at V and 7 bases at J, with 9 bases in the middle. This sample was taken from a study of identical twins. This clonotype originated in a newborn girl in good health. What was sequenced was cord blood. The chain carries TRBV29-1 and TRBJ1-2; possibly TRBD1 for D (6 bases). The CDR3 DNA is TGCAGCGTTGAGGGGGCGGGTGGCTACACCTTC. This codes for CSVEGAGGYTF.